This T cell receptor beta chain was profiled in a study of OX40 agonist ivuxolimab in advanced cancers. Study-wide context: Ivuxolimab, an agonistic anti-OX40 (CD134) antibody, was given to patients. One hepatocellular carcinoma and a couple of cutaneous melanoma patients partially responded.

Generated by immunoSEQ multiplex PCR, the TCRdb table keeps only in-frame clones and is missing some. The sample lists roughly 15,000 clones, roughly three quarters seen once, with 35% to 45% in the top ten. The study's findings and limits: Blood T cells, both CD4+ and CD8+, expanded clonally by week 6 at 0.1 to 3.0 mg/kg. Expanded clones tended on average to be more numerous among CD8+ T cells than CD4+.

This CDR3 is built from 17 residues. The ends were cut back, 2 bases at V and 2 bases at J, with 19 bases in the middle. The germline V gene has CDR1 KGHSH and CDR2 LQKENI. Comments on this clone: What it binds is not known.

The origin of this receptor is an adult with an advanced solid tumor such as melanoma, head and neck, liver or kidney cancer. The source material was CD4+ or CD8+ T cells sorted from blood, sampled in a trial of the OX40 agonist ivuxolimab. The rearrangement uses TRBV18 and TRBJ2-7, with a possible D match to TRBD1 (6 bases). CDR3 coding DNA: TGTGCCAGCTCACCAGTTTTACCCGGGGACACCACCTACGAGCAGTACTTC. Protein product: CASSPVLPGDTTYEQYF. The full variable domain, its missing parts supplied by reference TRBV18 and TRBJ2-7, is NAGVMQNPRHLVRRRGQEARLRCSPMKGHSHVYWYRQLPEEGLKFMVYLQKENIIDESGMPKERFSAEFPKEGPSILRIQQVVRGDSAAYFCASSPVLPGDTTYEQYFGPGTRLTVT.